The 28 T cell receptor beta chains below come from one sample, sequenced in a study of metastatic and nonmetastatic thyroid tumors. There were no patients who had received any treatment before thyroid surgery. TCRdb called clones again from the PCR reads with MiXCR. The data show over 30,000 clones, around 7.4% seen once. Sequencing was done on a sample of blood. These receptors all come from a female donor with papillary thyroid cancer or a benign thyroid nodule (not recorded which). Some clones in this sample may be carry-over from other donors' samples.

This clone was counted at least ten times. It may be a read error: a sequence one base away is much more abundant. Other DNA sequences in this specimen translate into the identical CDR3. The chain uses TRBV6-5 and TRBJ2-5, with 11 positions matching TRBD2. The CDR3 extends over 14 amino acids. The germline V gene encodes CDR1 MNHEY and CDR2 SVGAGI. Here the CDR3 reads CASSYGTSGETQYF. In DNA form, the CDR3 reads TGCGCCAGCAGTTACGGGACTAGCGGTGAGACCCAGTACTTC.

The chain uses TRBV4-1 and TRBJ2-1; 12 bases match TRBD2. The ends lost 6 bases at V and 0 bases at J; junction bases unmatched: 12. CDR1 and CDR2 from the germline V gene are MGHRA and YSYEKL. This CDR3 has 19 residues. CDR3 nucleotide sequence: TGCGCCAGCAGACGTCCGGTGACTAGCGGGGGTATCTCCTACAATGAGCAGTTCTTC. It codes for CASRRPVTSGGISYNEQFF.

This clone was observed a few times. The chain uses TRBV6-1 and TRBJ1-1; D may be TRBD1 (6 bases). CDR1 and CDR2 from the germline V gene are MNHNS and SASEGT. The CDR3 is made up of 16 amino acids. V lost 4 bases and J 6 bases, leaving 21 bases between the germline ends. The CDR3 nucleotides are TGTGCCAGCAGTGCGACCTCGACAGGCCCTAAGGCTGAAGCTTTCTTT. Amino acids: CASSATSTGPKAEAFF.

This clone has ten or more counts. V is TRBV15 and J is TRBJ1-5; maybe TRBD1 (6 bases). V was clipped by 1 base and J by 2 bases, with 18 bases between them. The CDR3 has 18 amino acids. Germline lookup yields CDR1 LNHNV and CDR2 YYDKDF (reference sequence). This CDR3 reads CATSRASNTGSGNQPQHF. CDR3 nucleotides: TGTGCCACCAGCAGAGCCAGCAACACAGGGTCTGGCAATCAGCCCCAGCATTTT.

This clone has a count of ten or more. This chain connects TRBV4-2 to TRBJ2-7, with D perhaps TRBD1 (6 bases). CDR3 length equals 13 residues. CDR1 and CDR2 from the germline V gene are LGHNA and YNFKEQ. Trimming removed 4 bases at V and 4 bases at J, with 11 bases between. DNA for the CDR3: TGTGCCAGCAGCCCTGGACAGCCATACGAGCAGTACTTC. Its protein is CASSPGQPYEQYF.

This clone has a count of ten or more. This chain links TRBV18 with TRBJ1-3; no clear D gene. The germline V and J ends were trimmed by 6 bases and 0 bases, with 15 bases remaining between them. Germline values: CDR1 KGHSH, CDR2 LQKENI. This CDR3 region has 16 residues. CDR3 protein: CASSPTGAVSGNTIYF. CDR3 sequence (DNA): TGTGCCAGCTCCCCGACGGGAGCTGTCTCTGGAAACACCATATATTTT.

In its sample, this clone was seen many times. V usage is TRBV7-9 and J usage is TRBJ2-2; 12 nucleotides agree with TRBD2. After removal of 1 base from V and 10 bases from J, the junction contained 4 bases not matched to a gene. This CDR3 has 15 residues. Per the germline V gene, CDR1 is SEHNR and CDR2 is FQNEAQ (reference sequence). The CDR3 DNA reads as TGTGCCAGCAGCTTAGGACTAGCGGGGGACGAGGAGCTGTTTTTT. Amino acids: CASSLGLAGDEELFF. Complete variable domain (other parts from reference TRBV7-9 and TRBJ2-2): DTGVSQNPRHKITKRGQNVTFRCDPISEHNRLYWYRQTLGQGPEFLTYFQNEAQLEKSRLLSDRFSAERPKGSFSTLEIQRTEQGDSAMYLCASSLGLAGDEELFFGEGSRLTVL.

This clone was counted many times. The chain recombines TRBV4-1 with TRBJ2-1; TRBD2 agrees at 9 bases. The CDR3 has 17 residues. Per germline, CDR1 MGHRA and CDR2 YSYEKL. V shed 0 bases and J 0 bases; nucleotides not matched to a gene: 3. The CDR3 nucleotides read TGCGCCAGCAGCCAAGATTTAGCGGGAGTCTCCTACAATGAGCAGTTCTTC. Translated: CASSQDLAGVSYNEQFF.

This clone was seen many times. Possible read error: a much larger clone is one base away. The V gene is TRBV6-2 or TRBV6-3, the J gene TRBJ1-1; tentative D call: TRBD1 (6 bases). The CDR3 is 14 amino acids. The V end lost 6 bases, the J end lost 3 bases, and 14 bases lay between the germline ends. Germline values: CDR1 MNHEY, CDR2 SVGEGT. The CDR3 is CASSTERGDTEAFF. The CDR3 region has the DNA TGTGCCAGCAGCACTGAGAGGGGGGACACTGAAGCTTTCTTT.

This clone was counted many times. The gene calls are TRBV5-4 and TRBJ2-2, with TRBD1 matching over 8 bases. The CDR3 totals 15 residues. The ends lost 3 bases at V and 1 base at J; junction bases unmatched: 2. Germline V gene data show CDR1 as SGHNT and CDR2 as YYREEE (reference sequence). CDR3 region: CASSSGTGNTGELFF. The CDR3 nucleotides read TGTGCCAGCAGCTCCGGGACAGGGAACACCGGGGAGCTGTTTTTT.

This clone was recorded many times. The junction does not match germline at one end; this may be a read error. The chain recombines TRBV18 with TRBJ2-7, with D possibly TRBD2 on 6 matching bases. In germline, CDR1 is KGHSH, CDR2 LQKENI. The CDR3 has 13 amino acids. CDR3 sequence (DNA): TGTGCCAGCTCACGTCGGGAGTCCTTCGAGCAGTACTTC. Translating gives CASSRRESFEQYF.

This clone was counted many times. The rearrangement joins TRBV6-1 to TRBJ2-3, with D perhaps given as TRBD1 or TRBD2 (5 bases each). Germline lookup yields CDR1 MNHNS and CDR2 SASEGT. V shed 11 bases and J shed 2 bases, with 17 bases lying between them. CDR3 size: 14 residues. The CDR3 DNA is TGTGCCTGCTCCCGGGGACGGGCCACAGATACGCAGTATTTT. This translates into CACSRGRATDTQYF.

This clone was seen repeatedly, ten times or more. V and J are TRBV20-1 and TRBJ2-1; the match to TRBD1 covers 7 bases. CDR1 and CDR2 (germline): DFQATT, SNEGSKA (reference sequence). The V segment lost 3 bases and the J segment 0 bases; nucleotides outside the gene matches: 20. The CDR3 extends over 20 amino acids. CDR3 DNA sequence: TGCAGTGCTAGCGGGTCAAAGGGGGCCCATGGGTCCCGCTCCTACAATGAGCAGTTCTTC. It is translated as CSASGSKGAHGSRSYNEQFF.

This clone was recorded many times. J is TRBJ1-4 and V is TRBV7-9; D call uncertain. The CDR3 extends over 14 amino acids. The ends were cut back, 3 bases at V and 6 bases at J, with 11 bases in the middle. Germline V gives CDR1 SEHNR, CDR2 FQNEAQ (reference sequence). CDR3 protein: CASSLSLGDEKLFF. In DNA form, the CDR3 reads TGTGCCAGCAGCTTGTCCCTGGGAGATGAAAAACTGTTTTTT.

This clone has ten or more counts. The chain uses TRBV5-1 and TRBJ1-1; 9 positions agree with TRBD1. The CDR3 is 18 residues long. The germline V gene has CDR1 SGHRS and CDR2 YFSETQ. Germline trimming cut 8 bases from V and 0 bases from J; bases unmatched to any gene: 17. The CDR3 DNA reads as TGCGCCAGTCCCCCTAGGGTTGGACAGGGGCAATTGAACACTGAAGCTTTCTTT. Protein product: CASPPRVGQGQLNTEAFF.

This clone was seen many times. The CDR3 DNA reads TGTGCCAGCAGTGAATCGCAGGTTGTGGATACGCAGTATTTT. It translates to CASSESQVVDTQYF. The V call is TRBV2, the J call TRBJ2-3; D is unclear. The germline V and J ends were trimmed by 2 bases and 6 bases, with 12 bases remaining between them. CDR3 size: 14 residues. Germline values: CDR1 SNHLY, CDR2 FYNNEI.

Many counts were recorded for this clone. The J gene is TRBJ2-7, the V gene TRBV18; 7 bases map to TRBD1. CDR1 is KGHSH and CDR2 is LQKENI in the germline V gene. The V segment lost 0 bases and the J segment 2 bases; nucleotides outside the gene matches: 7. The CDR3 extends over 16 amino acids. The CDR3 nucleotides read TGTGCCAGCTCACCACCGTGGGGACAGACTACCTACGAGCAGTACTTC. Protein sequence: CASSPPWGQTTYEQYF. The full variable domain, its missing parts supplied by reference TRBV18 and TRBJ2-7, is NAGVMQNPRHLVRRRGQEARLRCSPMKGHSHVYWYRQLPEEGLKFMVYLQKENIIDESGMPKERFSAEFPKEGPSILRIQQVVRGDSAAYFCASSPPWGQTTYEQYFGPGTRLTVT.

This clone was detected many times. V gene TRBV5-1 combines with J gene TRBJ2-2; 14 bases agree with TRBD2. Germline V gene lookup returns CDR1 SGHRS and CDR2 YFSETQ. J lost 2 bases, V lost 3 bases, and 6 bases had no gene match. The CDR3 consists of 18 residues. The CDR3 loop is CASSSGLAGAVNTGELFF. In DNA form, the CDR3 reads TGCGCCAGCAGCTCGGGACTAGCGGGGGCCGTAAACACCGGGGAGCTGTTTTTT.

This clone was seen at least ten times. This chain uses TRBV28 with TRBJ2-5; 10 bases are a match to TRBD2. Unmatched junction bases numbered 8, after V lost 5 bases and J lost 2 bases. The CDR3 is 16 amino acids. CDR1 and CDR2 (germline): MDHEN, SYDVKM. CDR3 loop: CASSAAGLAKQETQYF. CDR3 DNA sequence: TGTGCCAGCAGTGCCGCGGGACTAGCGAAACAAGAGACCCAGTACTTC.

This clone was recorded many times. This chain uses TRBV9 with TRBJ2-5, with TRBD2 matching 8 bases. The CDR3 is 14 amino acids. Unmatched junction bases numbered 5, after V lost 2 bases and J lost 5 bases. In germline, CDR1 is SGDLS, CDR2 YYNGEE. CDR3 in DNA: TGTGCCAGCAGCGTCAATAGCGGGGATGAGACCCAGTACTTC. It codes for CASSVNSGDETQYF.

This clone came up many times. The chain carries TRBV9 and TRBJ1-6; 8 nucleotides align to TRBD1. From germline, CDR1 is SGDLS and CDR2 YYNGEE. V shed 0 bases and J 7 bases; nucleotides not matched to a gene: 3. The CDR3 sequence is 15 residues long. CDR3 coding DNA: TGTGCCAGCAGCGTAGGGACAGGGTTAAATTCACCCCTCCACTTT. The encoded protein is CASSVGTGLNSPLHF.

This clone was counted at least ten times. Other DNA sequences from this sample encode an identical CDR3 as well. The rearrangement links TRBV7-8 to TRBJ1-6; D perhaps matches TRBD1 (6 bases). The CDR3 has 15 amino acids. Per the germline V gene, CDR1 is SGHVS and CDR2 is FQNEAQ. Trimming pared 5 bases from V and 9 bases from J, leaving 17 bases between. As DNA, the CDR3 is TGTGCCAGCAGCCCGGGAAGGGGGGGGGGTTCACCCCTCCACTTT. Its protein is CASSPGRGGGSPLHF.

The sample holds many counts of this clone. The V and J genes are TRBV5-1 and TRBJ2-1; 15 positions match TRBD2. Germline V lookup: CDR1 SGHRS, CDR2 YFSETQ. CDR3 length: 17 amino acids. J gave up 9 bases and V 4 bases, and 11 bases lay outside the gene matches. DNA for the CDR3: TGCGCCAGCAGCCCCGGACTAGCGGGAGGGCCGGGGGGTGAGCAGTTCTTC. This translates into CASSPGLAGGPGGEQFF.

This clone has ten or more counts. The chain carries TRBV6-2 or TRBV6-3 and TRBJ1-2; 7 bases align to TRBD1. The germline V gene encodes CDR1 MNHEY and CDR2 SVGEGT. The CDR3 has 15 amino acids. The J segment lost 4 bases and the V segment lost 2 bases, leaving 7 bases of the junction unmatched. CDR3 DNA sequence: TGTGCCAGCAGTTACGGGACAGTAGACATCTATGGCTACACCTTC. It yields the protein CASSYGTVDIYGYTF.

This clone showed up many times. The chain is built from TRBV20-1 and TRBJ2-7; D is ambiguous. The CDR3 runs 12 residues. The germline gives CDR1 DFQATT, CDR2 SNEGSKA (reference sequence). V lost 6 bases and J 5 bases, leaving 14 bases between the germline ends. The CDR3 coding sequence is TGCAGTGCCCCTCAAGCGAGAAACGAGCAGTACTTC. It codes for CSAPQARNEQYF.

This clone was seen a handful of times. This chain links TRBV7-3 with TRBJ2-5; possible D gene TRBD2, 7 bases. With 5 bases removed from V and 3 bases from J, the gap between germline ends came to 13 bases. The CDR3 extends over 14 amino acids. The germline CDR1 and CDR2 sequences are SGHTA and FQGTGA. This CDR3 reads CASSHGGLEETQYF. The CDR3 nucleotides read TGTGCCAGCAGCCACGGGGGGCTAGAAGAGACCCAGTACTTC.

This clone has a count of ten or more. The sample contains more than one DNA sequence encoding this CDR3. The V call is TRBV3-1, the J call TRBJ1-2, with D unclear. The CDR3 extends over 12 amino acids. Germline CDR1 LGHDT, CDR2 YNNKEL (reference sequence). V shed 4 bases and J shed 4 bases, with 7 bases lying between them. The CDR3 DNA follows: TGTGCCAGCAGCCCGGCGGGCTATGGCTACACCTTC. This sequence encodes CASSPAGYGYTF.

There are a few counts of this clone. A much larger clone sits a single nucleotide away, making a read error possible. The chain employs TRBV10-2 and TRBJ1-2; D remains ambiguous. Trimming removed 8 bases from V and 3 bases from J, with 16 bases in between. CDR3 length equals 14 residues. Germline V gene sequence: CDR1 WSHSY, CDR2 SAAADI. CDR3 bases: TGCGCCAGCCGGTCCGGCCCGCGCTACTATGGCTACACCTTC. Protein product: CASRSGPRYYGYTF.